This TCR beta chain was sequenced during a study of early T cells in non-severe SARS-CoV-2 infection. Study information: Chains were unpaired, as sequencing was done on bulk RNA from unsorted whole blood.

Trimming took 5 bases from V and 12 from J, leaving 9 bases between them. The CDR3 length is 10 residues. Separate cDNA molecules each had unique molecular identifiers attached to them. In TCRdb, the 5' RACE reads were re-called with MiXCR into one record per CDR3 protein. Among about 48,000 distinct CDR3 sequences listed, approximately 7.5% were seen once. Study findings and constraints: Clonotype matching in VDJdb favored anti-spike CD8 responses and did not capture private and CD4 specificities.

This clonotype has at least ten counts. Antigen specificity is unknown. The chain uses TRBV5-3 and TRBJ2-1; D is unresolved. TRBV5-3 is assigned to the ORF class and has an uncertain function. The source is an adult who was a healthcare worker with PCR-confirmed SARS-CoV-2 infection or an uninfected control (not recorded which). Sequencing was carried out using whole blood. The CDR3: CARRQFPQFF. Here the CDR3 DNA reads TGTGCCAGAAGACAGTTTCCGCAGTTCTTC.